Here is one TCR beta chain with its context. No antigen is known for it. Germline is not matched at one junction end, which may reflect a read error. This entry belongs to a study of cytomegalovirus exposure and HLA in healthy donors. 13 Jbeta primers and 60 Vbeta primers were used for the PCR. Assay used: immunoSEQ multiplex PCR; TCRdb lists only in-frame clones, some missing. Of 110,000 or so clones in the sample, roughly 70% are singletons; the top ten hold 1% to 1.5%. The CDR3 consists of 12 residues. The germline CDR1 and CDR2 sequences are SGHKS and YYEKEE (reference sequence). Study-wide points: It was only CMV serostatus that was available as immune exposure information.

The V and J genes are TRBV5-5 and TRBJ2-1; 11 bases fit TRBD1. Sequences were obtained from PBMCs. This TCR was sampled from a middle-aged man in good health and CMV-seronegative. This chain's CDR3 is CASSPGQGAGIF. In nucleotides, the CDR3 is TGTGCCAGCAGCCCCGGACAGGGGGCGGGGATCTTC.